These T cell receptor beta chains were read from a single sample in a study of blood T cell repertoires in COVID-19. TCRdb's table, derived via immunoSEQ multiplex PCR, lists solely in-frame clones and lacks some. The top ten clones hold 1.9% of a sample with over 250,000 clones, roughly 91% of them seen once. Sequencing used PBMCs or T cells enriched from blood (not recorded which). These TCRs come from a woman in her fifties or sixties who had recovered from COVID-19. The CDR3 runs from the conserved cysteine through the conserved F or W. A D gene is named only where the DNA matches it firmly. Some rows have no size entry. The others give once, few or many, or a class for an expanded clone.

clone_size j_call v_call d_call cdr3_aa cdr3_nt
. TRBJ2-7 TRBV6-5 . CASSTGQSSYEQYF TGTGCCAGCAGTACAGGACAGAGCTCCTACGAGCAGTACTTC
. TRBJ2-3 TRBV28 . CASSLRGTNTDTQYF TGTGCCAGCAGTTTACGAGGGACAAATACAGATACGCAGTATTTT
. TRBJ1-3 TRBV9 TRBD1 CASGRGQDLSGNTIYF TGTGCCAGCGGACGGGGACAGGACCTCTCTGGAAACACCATATATTTT
. TRBJ1-5 TRBV27 TRBD1 CASSPGGGNQPQHF TGTGCCAGCAGCCCAGGGGGCGGCAATCAGCCCCAGCATTTT
. TRBJ1-2 TRBV6-6 TRBD1 CASSSSQGTGYGYTF TGTGCCAGCAGTTCCTCACAGGGGACGGGCTATGGCTACACCTTC
. TRBJ2-2 TRBV10-1 TRBD2 CASSGSSGVPGELFF TGCGCCAGCAGTGGATCTAGCGGGGTTCCCGGGGAGCTGTTTTTT
. TRBJ2-1 TRBV5-1 TRBD1 CASSLLPGGDEQFF TGCGCCAGCAGCTTGCTTCCAGGGGGAGATGAGCAGTTCTTC
. TRBJ2-7 TRBV27 . CASRPSAYYEQYF TGTGCCAGCAGACCTTCTGCGTACTACGAGCAGTACTTC
. TRBJ1-4 TRBV7-9 . CASSTSGQSNEKLFF .
. TRBJ2-5 TRBV5-1 TRBD1 CASSGGQEETQYF TGCGCCAGCAGCGGAGGACAGGAAGAGACCCAGTACTTC
. TRBJ2-1 TRBV21-1 . CASSKGPTGGLSRNEQFF TGTGCCAGCAGCAAAGGACCCACAGGGGGGCTGAGTAGAAATGAGCAGTTCTTC
few TRBJ1-1 TRBV3-1/TRBV3-2 TRBD1 CASSPLTGGSQAFF TGTGCCAGCAGCCCGCTTACAGGGGGCTCGCAAGCTTTCTTT
. TRBJ1-3 TRBV25-1 TRBD1 CASSVLGQSSGNTIYF TGTGCCAGCAGTGTTCTGGGACAGTCCTCTGGAAACACCATATATTTT
. TRBJ2-3 TRBV28 . CASPPRGRGTDTQYF TGTGCCAGTCCTCCGCGGGGGCGGGGCACAGATACGCAGTATTTT
. TRBJ1-2 TRBV28 . CASSPLFDGYTF TGTGCCAGCAGTCCCTTGTTCGATGGCTACACCTTC
. TRBJ1-4 TRBV30 . CAWSVHSGEKLFF TGTGCCTGGAGTGTACATTCCGGGGAAAAACTGTTTTTT
. TRBJ2-7 TRBV28 . CASSSWTVTPYEQYF TGTGCCAGCAGTTCTTGGACAGTGACACCCTACGAGCAGTACTTC